The T cell receptor beta chain described here comes from a study of T-cell memory formation after mild COVID-19. TCRdb reprocessed the 5' RACE reads via MiXCR and lists one record per CDR3 protein. The table shows some 310,000 distinct CDR3 sequences, with 20% to 25% occurring only once. V lost 2 bases to trimming and J lost 0 bases, with 10 bases between them. The length of the CDR3 is 15 residues. The rearrangement joins TRBV12-3 or TRBV12-4 to TRBJ1-2, with a weak D call TRBD1 (5 bases). This TCR came from a man younger than 35 who had mild COVID-19 (a few samples of this study predate the infection). Cell type and time point are not known. Material for sequencing was PBMCs or a T cell subset sorted from them (not recorded which). CDR3 bases: TGTGCCAGCAGTTTATCGGGGGGGACTAACTATGGCTACACCTTC. Protein product: CASSLSGGTNYGYTF.